This TCR beta chain was sequenced during a study of post-analysis software for immune sequencing data. Broader study findings: Batch-mates among the samples co-clustered strongly by F measure. There were roughly 5 TRBV segments more frequent in patients than controls, and TRBV5-6, TRBV5-1 and TRBV20-1 were among them. The study found significantly lower normalized Chao1 diversity in multiple sclerosis patients than in controls.

Every TCR beta cDNA library bore unique molecular identifiers. TCRdb reprocessed the PCR reads with MiXCR, giving one entry per CDR3 protein. The table has roughly 620,000 distinct CDR3 sequences, around 44% seen once. On this clonotype: Its target is unknown.

After removal of 6 bases from V and 2 bases from J, the junction contained 9 bases not matched to a gene. The germline CDR1 and CDR2 sequences are DFQATT and SNEGSKA (reference sequence). The CDR3 is 16 residues long. The TCR sequence derives from a girl aged 5-17 years with multiple sclerosis. J is TRBJ2-7 and V is TRBV20-1; the match to TRBD2 covers 14 bases. The sequencing input was blood. The CDR3 DNA follows: TGCAGTGCCCAGGGACTAGCGGGGGCCCGACCCTACGAGCAGTACTTC. It translates to CSAQGLAGARPYEQYF.